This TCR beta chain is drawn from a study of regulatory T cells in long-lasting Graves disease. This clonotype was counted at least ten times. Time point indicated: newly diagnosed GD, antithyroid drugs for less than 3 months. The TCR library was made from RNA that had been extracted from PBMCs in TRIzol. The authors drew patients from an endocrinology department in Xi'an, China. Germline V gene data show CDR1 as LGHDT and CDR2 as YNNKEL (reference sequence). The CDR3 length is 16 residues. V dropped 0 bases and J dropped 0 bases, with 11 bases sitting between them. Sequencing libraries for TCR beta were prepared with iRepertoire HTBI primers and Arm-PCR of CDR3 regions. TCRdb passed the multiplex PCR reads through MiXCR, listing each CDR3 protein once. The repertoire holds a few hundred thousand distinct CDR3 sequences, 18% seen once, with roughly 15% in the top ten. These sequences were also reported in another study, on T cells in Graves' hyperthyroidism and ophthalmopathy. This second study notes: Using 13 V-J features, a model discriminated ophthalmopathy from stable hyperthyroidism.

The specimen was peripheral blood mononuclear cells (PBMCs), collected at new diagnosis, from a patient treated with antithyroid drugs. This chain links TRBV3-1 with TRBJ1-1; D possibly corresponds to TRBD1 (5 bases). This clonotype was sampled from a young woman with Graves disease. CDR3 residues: CASSQDGAAMNTEAFF. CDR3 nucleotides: TGTGCCAGCAGCCAAGATGGGGCGGCTATGAACACTGAAGCTTTCTTT.